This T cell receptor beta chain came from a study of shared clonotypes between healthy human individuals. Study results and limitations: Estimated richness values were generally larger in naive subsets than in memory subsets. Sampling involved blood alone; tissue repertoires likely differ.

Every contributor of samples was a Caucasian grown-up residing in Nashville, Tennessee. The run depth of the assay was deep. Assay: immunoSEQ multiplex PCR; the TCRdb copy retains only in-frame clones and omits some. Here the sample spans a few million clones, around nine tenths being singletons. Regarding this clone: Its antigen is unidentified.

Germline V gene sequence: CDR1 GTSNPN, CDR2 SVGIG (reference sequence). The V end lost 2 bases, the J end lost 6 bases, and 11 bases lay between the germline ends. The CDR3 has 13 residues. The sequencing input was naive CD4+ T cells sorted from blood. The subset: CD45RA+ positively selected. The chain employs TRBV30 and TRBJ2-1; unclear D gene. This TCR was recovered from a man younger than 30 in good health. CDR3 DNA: TGTGCCTGGAGTAGATACAATAGCAATGAGCAGTTCTTC. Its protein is CAWSRYNSNEQFF.